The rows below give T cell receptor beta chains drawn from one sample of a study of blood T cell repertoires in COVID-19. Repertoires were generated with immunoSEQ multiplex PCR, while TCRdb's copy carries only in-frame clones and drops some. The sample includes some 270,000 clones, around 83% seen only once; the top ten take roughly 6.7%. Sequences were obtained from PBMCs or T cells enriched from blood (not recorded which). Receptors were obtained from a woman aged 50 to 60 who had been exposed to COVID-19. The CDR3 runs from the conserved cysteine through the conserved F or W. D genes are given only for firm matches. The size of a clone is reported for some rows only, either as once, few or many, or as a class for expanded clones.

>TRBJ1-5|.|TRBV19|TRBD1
CASSIPRAGGFGQPQHF
TGTGCCAGTAGTATACCCCGCGCAGGGGGATTCGGACAGCCCCAGCATTTT
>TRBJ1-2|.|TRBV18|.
CASSPPSGYGYTF
TGTGCCAGCTCACCACCTTCAGGCTATGGCTACACCTTC
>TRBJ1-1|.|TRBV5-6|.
CASSTTRNTEAFF
TGTGCCAGCAGCACGACTAGGAACACTGAAGCTTTCTTT
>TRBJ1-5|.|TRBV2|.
CASSTGNQPQHF
TGTGCCAGCAGTACAGGGAACCAGCCCCAGCATTTT
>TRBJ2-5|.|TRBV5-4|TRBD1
CASRLGQQETQYF
TGTGCCAGCAGACTGGGACAGCAAGAGACCCAGTACTTC
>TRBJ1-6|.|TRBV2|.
CASRGSQDYNSPLHF
TGTGCCAGCAGGGGGAGTCAAGACTATAATTCACCCCTCCACTTT
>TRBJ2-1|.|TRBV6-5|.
CATLDTYNEQFF
TGTGCCACGCTGGACACCTACAATGAGCAGTTCTTC
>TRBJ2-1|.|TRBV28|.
CASNPPGVRNEQFF
TGTGCCAGCAACCCCCCGGGGGTTCGCAATGAGCAGTTCTTC
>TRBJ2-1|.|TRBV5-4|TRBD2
CASSPGLAGTHSYNEQFF
TGTGCCAGCAGCCCGGGACTAGCGGGGACCCACTCCTACAATGAGCAGTTCTTC
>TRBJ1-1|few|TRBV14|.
CASSPDRLNTEAFF
TGTGCCAGCAGCCCTGACAGACTGAACACTGAAGCTTTCTTT
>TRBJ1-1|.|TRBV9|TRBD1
CASSVPPWGQGKINTEAFF
TGTGCCAGCAGCGTACCTCCCTGGGGACAGGGGAAGATCAACACTGAAGCTTTCTTT
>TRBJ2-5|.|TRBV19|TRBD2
CASSVAGGTGETQYF
TGTGCCAGTAGTGTAGCGGGGGGAACGGGGGAGACCCAGTACTTC
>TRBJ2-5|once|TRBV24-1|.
CATSLGGRQETQYF
TGTGCCACCAGCCTCGGAGGGCGACAAGAGACCCAGTACTTC
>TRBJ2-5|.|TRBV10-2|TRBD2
CASTLSGGRKETQYF
TGCGCCAGCACTCTCAGCGGGGGGCGTAAAGAGACCCAGTACTTC
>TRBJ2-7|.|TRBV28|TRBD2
CASSLGTSGGFNEQYF
TGTGCCAGCAGTTTAGGAACTAGCGGGGGTTTCAACGAGCAGTACTTC
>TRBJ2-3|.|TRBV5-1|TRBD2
CASSLEAGAGDTQYF
TGCGCCAGCAGCTTGGAAGCGGGGGCAGGGGATACGCAGTATTTT
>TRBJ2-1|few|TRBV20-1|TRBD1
CSASRQGTYNEQFF
TGCAGTGCTAGTCGACAGGGGACCTACAATGAGCAGTTCTTC
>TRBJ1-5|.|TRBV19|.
CATPGGAWGNQPQHF
TGTGCCACTCCGGGGGGGGCATGGGGCAATCAGCCCCAGCATTTT
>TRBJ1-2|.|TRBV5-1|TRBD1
CASSSISLQGAQGYTF
TGCGCCAGCAGCTCGATTTCCTTACAGGGGGCACAGGGCTACACCTTC
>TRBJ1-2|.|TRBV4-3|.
CASSQEGGVNGYTF
TGCGCCAGCAGCCAAGAAGGCGGAGTTAATGGCTACACCTTC
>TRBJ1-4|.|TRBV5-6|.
CASSFVRQGGEKLFF
TGTGCCAGCAGCTTTGTCAGGCAGGGAGGGGAAAAACTGTTTTTT
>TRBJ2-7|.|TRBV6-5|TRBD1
CASSYAPGTGYVEQYF
TGTGCCAGCAGTTACGCACCCGGGACAGGGTACGTCGAGCAGTACTTC